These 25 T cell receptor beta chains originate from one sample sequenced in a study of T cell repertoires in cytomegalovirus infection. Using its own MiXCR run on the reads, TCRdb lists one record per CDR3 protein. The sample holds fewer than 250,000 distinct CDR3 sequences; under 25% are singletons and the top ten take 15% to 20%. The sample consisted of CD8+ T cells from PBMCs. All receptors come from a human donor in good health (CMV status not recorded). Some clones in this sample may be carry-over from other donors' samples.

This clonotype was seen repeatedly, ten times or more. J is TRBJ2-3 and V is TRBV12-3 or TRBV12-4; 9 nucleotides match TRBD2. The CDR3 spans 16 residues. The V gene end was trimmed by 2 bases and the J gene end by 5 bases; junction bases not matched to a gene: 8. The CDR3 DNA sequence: TGTGCCAGCAGTTTAACCGGCGGGGGGGCCTTAGATACGCAGTATTTT. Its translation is CASSLTGGGALDTQYF.

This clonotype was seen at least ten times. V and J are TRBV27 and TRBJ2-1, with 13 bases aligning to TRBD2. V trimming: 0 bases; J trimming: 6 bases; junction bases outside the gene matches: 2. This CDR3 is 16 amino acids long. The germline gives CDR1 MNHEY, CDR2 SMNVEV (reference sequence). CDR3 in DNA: TGTGCCAGCAGTTTATCGACTAGCGGGGGGAGCAATGAGCAGTTCTTC. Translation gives CASSLSTSGGSNEQFF.

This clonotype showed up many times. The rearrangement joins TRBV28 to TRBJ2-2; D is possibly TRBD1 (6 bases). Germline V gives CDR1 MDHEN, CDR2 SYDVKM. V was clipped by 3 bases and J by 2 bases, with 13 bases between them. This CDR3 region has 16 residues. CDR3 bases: TGTGCCAGCAGTTTCGGGACACAACACAACACCGGGGAGCTGTTTTTT. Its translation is CASSFGTQHNTGELFF.

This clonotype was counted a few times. The CDR3, as DNA: TGTGCCAGCAGTACCCGACAGGCCCCTTACACAGATACGCAGTATTTT. Translated, it gives CASSTRQAPYTDTQYF. The chain joins TRBV28 to TRBJ2-3, with a tentative D call TRBD1 (6 bases). V lost 5 bases and J lost 2, with 17 bases in between. Per the germline V gene, CDR1 is MDHEN and CDR2 is SYDVKM. The CDR3 consists of 16 residues.

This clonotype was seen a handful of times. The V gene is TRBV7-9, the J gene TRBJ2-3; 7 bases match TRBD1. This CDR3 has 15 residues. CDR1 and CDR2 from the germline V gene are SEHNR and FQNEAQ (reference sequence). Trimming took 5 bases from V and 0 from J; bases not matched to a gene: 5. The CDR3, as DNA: TGTGCCAGCAGCAGGACAGGAGATAGCACAGATACGCAGTATTTT. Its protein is CASSRTGDSTDTQYF.

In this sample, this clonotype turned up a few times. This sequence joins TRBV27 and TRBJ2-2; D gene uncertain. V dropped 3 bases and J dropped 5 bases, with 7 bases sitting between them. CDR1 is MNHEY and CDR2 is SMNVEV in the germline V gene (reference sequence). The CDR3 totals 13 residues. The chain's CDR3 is CASSFAFTGELFF. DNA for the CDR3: TGTGCCAGCAGTTTTGCTTTTACCGGGGAGCTGTTTTTT.

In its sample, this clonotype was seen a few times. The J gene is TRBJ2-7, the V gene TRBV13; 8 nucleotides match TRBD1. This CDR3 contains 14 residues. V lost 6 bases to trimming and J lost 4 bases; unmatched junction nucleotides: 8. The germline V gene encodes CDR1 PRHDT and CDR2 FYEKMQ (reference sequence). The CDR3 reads CASSFRQGRYEQYF. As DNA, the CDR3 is TGTGCCAGCAGTTTTCGACAGGGGAGGTACGAGCAGTACTTC. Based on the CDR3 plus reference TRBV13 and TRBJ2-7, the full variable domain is AAGVIQSPRHLIKEKRETATLKCYPIPRHDTVYWYQQGPGQDPQFLISFYEKMQSDKGSIPDRFSAQQFSDYHSELNMSSLELGDSALYFCASSFRQGRYEQYFGPGTRLTVT.

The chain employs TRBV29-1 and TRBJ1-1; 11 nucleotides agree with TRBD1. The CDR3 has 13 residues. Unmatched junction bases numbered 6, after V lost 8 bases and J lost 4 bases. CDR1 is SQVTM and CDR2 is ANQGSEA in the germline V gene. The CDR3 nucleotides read TGCAGCTCAAGCGGACAGGGGGCCACTGAAGCTTTCTTT. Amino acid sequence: CSSSGQGATEAFF.

CDR3 protein: CASSHWTGTYEQYF. CDR3 coding DNA: TGTGCCAGCAGCCACTGGACAGGTACCTACGAGCAGTACTTC. V gene TRBV7-2 combines with J gene TRBJ2-7; 7 bases are a match to TRBD1. Germline lookup yields CDR1 SGHTA and CDR2 FQGNSA. After removal of 5 bases from V and 2 bases from J, the junction contained 6 bases not matched to a gene. The CDR3 consists of 14 residues.

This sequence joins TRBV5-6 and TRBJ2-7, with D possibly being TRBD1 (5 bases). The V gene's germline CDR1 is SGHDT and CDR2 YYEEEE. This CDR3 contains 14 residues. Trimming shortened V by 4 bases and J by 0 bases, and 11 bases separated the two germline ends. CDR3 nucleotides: TGTGCCAGCAGCCCCTGGACACTCTCCTACGAGCAGTACTTC. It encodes CASSPWTLSYEQYF.

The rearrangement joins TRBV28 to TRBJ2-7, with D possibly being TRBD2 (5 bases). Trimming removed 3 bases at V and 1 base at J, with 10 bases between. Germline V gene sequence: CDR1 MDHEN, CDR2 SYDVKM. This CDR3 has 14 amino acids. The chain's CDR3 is CASSFLGESYEQYF. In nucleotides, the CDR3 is TGTGCCAGCAGTTTTCTCGGGGAGTCCTACGAGCAGTACTTC.

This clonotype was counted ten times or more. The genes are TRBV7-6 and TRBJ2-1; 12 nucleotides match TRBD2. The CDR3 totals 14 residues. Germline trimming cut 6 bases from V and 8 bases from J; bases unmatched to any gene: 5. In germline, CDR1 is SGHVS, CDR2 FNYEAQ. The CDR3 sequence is CASRSSGGADEQFF. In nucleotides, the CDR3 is TGTGCCAGCAGATCTAGCGGGGGGGCCGATGAGCAGTTCTTC.

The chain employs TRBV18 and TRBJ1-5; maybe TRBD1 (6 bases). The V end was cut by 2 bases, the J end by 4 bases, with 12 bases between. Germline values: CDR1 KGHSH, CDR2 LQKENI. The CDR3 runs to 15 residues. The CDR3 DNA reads TGTGCCAGCTCACCAGGCAGGGGTGGGAATCAGCCCCAGCATTTT. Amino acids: CASSPGRGGNQPQHF.

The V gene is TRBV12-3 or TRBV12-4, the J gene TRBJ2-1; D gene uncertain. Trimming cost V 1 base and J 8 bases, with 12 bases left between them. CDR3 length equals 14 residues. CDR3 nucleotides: TGTGCCAGCAGTTTAGGAGGCCCTGGGGATGAGCAGTTCTTC. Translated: CASSLGGPGDEQFF.

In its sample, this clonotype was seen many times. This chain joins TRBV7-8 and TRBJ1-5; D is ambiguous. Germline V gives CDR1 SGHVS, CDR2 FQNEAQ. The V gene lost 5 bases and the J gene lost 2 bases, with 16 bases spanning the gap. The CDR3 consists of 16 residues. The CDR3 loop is CASSLPEGRGNQPQHF. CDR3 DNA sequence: TGTGCCAGCAGCCTACCGGAGGGTAGGGGCAATCAGCCCCAGCATTTT.

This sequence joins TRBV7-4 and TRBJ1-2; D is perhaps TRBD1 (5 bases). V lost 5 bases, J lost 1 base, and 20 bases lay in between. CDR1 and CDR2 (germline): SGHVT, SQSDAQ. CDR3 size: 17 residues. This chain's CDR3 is CASSGVGTPWFNYGYTF. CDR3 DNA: TGTGCCAGCAGCGGGGTAGGGACCCCGTGGTTTAACTATGGCTACACCTTC. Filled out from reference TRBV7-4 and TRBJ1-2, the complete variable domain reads GAGVSQSPRYKVAKRGRDVALRCDSISGHVTLYWYRQTLGQGSEVLTYSQSDAQRDKSGRPSGRFSAERPERSVSTLKIQRTEQGDSAVYLCASSGVGTPWFNYGYTFGSGTRLTVV.

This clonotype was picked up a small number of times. The CDR3: CASSGRGLGYNEQFF. The CDR3 DNA is TGTGCCAGCAGTGGCAGGGGGCTGGGGTACAATGAGCAGTTCTTC. The gene calls are TRBV2 and TRBJ2-1, with 8 bases lining up with TRBD1. Germline V gene lookup returns CDR1 SNHLY and CDR2 FYNNEI. Unmatched junction bases numbered 6, after V lost 4 bases and J lost 4 bases. The length of the CDR3 is 15 residues.

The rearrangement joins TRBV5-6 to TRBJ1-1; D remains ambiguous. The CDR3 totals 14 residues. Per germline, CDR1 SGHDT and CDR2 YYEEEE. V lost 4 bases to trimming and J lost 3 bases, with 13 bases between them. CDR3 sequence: CASSRWVEDTEAFF. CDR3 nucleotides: TGTGCCAGCAGCCGTTGGGTTGAGGACACTGAAGCTTTCTTT.

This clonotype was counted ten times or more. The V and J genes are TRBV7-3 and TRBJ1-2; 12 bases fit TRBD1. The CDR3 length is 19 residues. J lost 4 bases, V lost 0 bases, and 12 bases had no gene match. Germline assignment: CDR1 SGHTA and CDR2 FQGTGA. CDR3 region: CASSLTSPWDRGLGYGYTF. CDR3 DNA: TGTGCCAGCAGCTTAACATCCCCCTGGGACAGGGGGCTTGGCTATGGCTACACCTTC.

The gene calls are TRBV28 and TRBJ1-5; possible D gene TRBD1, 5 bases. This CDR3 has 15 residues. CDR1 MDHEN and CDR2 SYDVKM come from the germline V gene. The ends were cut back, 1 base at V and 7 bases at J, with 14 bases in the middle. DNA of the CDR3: TGTGCCAGCAGTTTATCCCCAGGGCCGGGGCAGCCCCAGCATTTT. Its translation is CASSLSPGPGQPQHF.

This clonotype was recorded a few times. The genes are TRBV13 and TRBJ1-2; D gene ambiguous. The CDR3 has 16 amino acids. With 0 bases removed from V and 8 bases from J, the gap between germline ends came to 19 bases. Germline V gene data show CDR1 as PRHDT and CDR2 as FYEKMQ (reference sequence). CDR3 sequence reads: CASSLGLAGGNWGYTF. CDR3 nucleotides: TGTGCCAGCAGCTTAGGCCTGGCAGGCGGTAATTGGGGCTACACCTTC.

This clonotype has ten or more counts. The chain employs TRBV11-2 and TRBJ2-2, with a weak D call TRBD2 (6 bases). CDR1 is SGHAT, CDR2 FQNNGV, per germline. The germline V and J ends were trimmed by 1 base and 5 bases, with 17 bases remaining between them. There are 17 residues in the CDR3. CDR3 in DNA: TGTGCCAGCAGCTTAGGGCCAGCCGGGGAGGAAACCGGGGAGCTGTTTTTT. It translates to CASSLGPAGEETGELFF.

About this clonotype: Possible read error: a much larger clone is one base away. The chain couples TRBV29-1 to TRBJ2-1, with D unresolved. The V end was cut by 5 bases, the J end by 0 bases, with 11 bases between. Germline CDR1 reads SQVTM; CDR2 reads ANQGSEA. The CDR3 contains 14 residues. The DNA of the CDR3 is TGCAGCGTTATCGGCGCGACCTCCTACAATGAGCAGTTCTTC. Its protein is CSVIGATSYNEQFF.

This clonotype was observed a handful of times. The CDR3 loop reads CSVEVIGQSVETQYF. The CDR3 DNA reads as TGCAGCGTTGAAGTTATTGGACAGTCGGTCGAGACCCAGTACTTC. V and J are TRBV29-1 and TRBJ2-5, with a weak D call TRBD1 (6 bases). The CDR3 runs to 15 residues. V lost 1 base, J lost 5 bases, and 17 bases lay in between. CDR1 and CDR2 (germline): SQVTM, ANQGSEA.

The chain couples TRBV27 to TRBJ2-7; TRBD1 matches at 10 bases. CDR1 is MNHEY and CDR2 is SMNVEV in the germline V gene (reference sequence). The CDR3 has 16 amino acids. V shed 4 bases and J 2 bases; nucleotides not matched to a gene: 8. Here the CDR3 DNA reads TGTGCCAGCAGTTGGGACAGGGGAGAGTTCGCCTACGAGCAGTACTTC. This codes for CASSWDRGEFAYEQYF.